Ten or more counts support the clone carrying this T cell receptor (beta chain). No antigen is known for it. This entry comes from a study of tumor-infiltrating lymphocytes in primary liver carcinoma. As for the study in general: Roughly 3.65 to 8 million productive TCRbeta reads were obtained per sample, with similar numbers across tissue types. Study conclusions and caveats: Unsorted bulk processing meant the study did not compare CD4+ and CD8+ repertoires. Compared with blood, tumor repertoires held significantly more in their top 250 clones.

The template, approximately 500 ng total RNA, yielded TCR beta cDNA made with a constant-region primer. The TCR beta library was amplified through three nested multiplex PCR rounds in a modified ARM-PCR procedure. TCRdb re-called the multiplex PCR reads through MiXCR, storing one row per CDR3 protein. The sample lists approximately 330,000 distinct CDR3 sequences, roughly two thirds occurring once. Germline DNA was also extracted, while the blood RNA originated from unsorted whole blood. Prior to surgery, around 3.6 milliliters of peripheral blood were drawn. The TCR comes from a man aged 35 to 55 with primary liver carcinoma and hepatitis B virus infection. The specimen was peripheral blood.

This CDR3 reads CASSQDGQSGANVLTF. In nucleotides, the CDR3 is TGTGCCAGCAGCCAAGATGGACAGTCTGGGGCCAACGTCCTGACTTTC. V and J are TRBV4-2 and TRBJ2-6; tentative D call: TRBD1 (6 bases). The germline V gene encodes CDR1 LGHNA and CDR2 YNFKEQ. The ends were cut back, 0 bases at V and 1 base at J, with 7 bases in the middle. The CDR3 length is 16 residues.